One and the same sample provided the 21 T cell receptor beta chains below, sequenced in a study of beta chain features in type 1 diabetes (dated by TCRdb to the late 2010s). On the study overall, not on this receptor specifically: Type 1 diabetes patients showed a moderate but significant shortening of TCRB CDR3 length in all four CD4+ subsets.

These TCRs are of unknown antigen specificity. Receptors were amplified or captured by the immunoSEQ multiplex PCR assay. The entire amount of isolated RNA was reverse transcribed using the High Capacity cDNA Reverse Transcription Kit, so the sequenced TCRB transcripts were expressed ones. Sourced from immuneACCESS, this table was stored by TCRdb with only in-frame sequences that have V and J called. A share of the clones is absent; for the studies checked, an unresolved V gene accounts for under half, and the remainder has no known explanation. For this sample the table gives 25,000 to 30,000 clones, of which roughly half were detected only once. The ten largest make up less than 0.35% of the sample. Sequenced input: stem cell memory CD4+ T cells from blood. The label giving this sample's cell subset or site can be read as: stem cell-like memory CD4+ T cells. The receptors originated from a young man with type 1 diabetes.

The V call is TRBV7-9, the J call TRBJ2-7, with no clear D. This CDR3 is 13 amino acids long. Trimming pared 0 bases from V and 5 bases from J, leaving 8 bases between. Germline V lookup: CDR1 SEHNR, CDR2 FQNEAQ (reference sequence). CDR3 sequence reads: CASSLAVTNEQYF. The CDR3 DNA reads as TGTGCCAGCAGCTTAGCGGTTACAAACGAGCAGTACTTC.

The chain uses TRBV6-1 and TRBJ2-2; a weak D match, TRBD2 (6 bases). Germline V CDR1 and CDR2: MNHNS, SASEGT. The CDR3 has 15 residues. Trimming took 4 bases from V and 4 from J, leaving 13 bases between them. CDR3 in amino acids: CASSGRDLLTGELFF. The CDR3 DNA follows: TGTGCCAGCAGTGGACGGGACTTGCTCACCGGGGAGCTGTTTTTT.

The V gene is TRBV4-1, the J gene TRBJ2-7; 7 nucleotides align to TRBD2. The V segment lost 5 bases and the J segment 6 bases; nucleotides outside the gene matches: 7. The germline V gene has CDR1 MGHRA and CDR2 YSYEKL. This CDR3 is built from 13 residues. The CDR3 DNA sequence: TGCGCCAGCAGCAACGGGGAGGGTCTCGAGCAGTACTTC. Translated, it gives CASSNGEGLEQYF.

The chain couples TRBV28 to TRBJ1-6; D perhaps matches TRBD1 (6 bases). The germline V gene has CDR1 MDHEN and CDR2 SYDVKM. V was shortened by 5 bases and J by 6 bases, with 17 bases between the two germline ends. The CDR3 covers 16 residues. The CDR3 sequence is CASSPPTGSGNSPLHF. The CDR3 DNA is TGTGCCAGCAGTCCACCCACAGGGTCTGGTAATTCACCCCTCCACTTT.

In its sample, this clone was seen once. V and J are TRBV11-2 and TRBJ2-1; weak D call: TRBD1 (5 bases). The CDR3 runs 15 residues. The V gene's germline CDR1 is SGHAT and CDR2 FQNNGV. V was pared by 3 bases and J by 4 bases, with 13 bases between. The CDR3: CASSLGLPLYNEQFF. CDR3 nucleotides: TGTGCCAGCAGCTTGGGGCTCCCACTATACAATGAGCAGTTCTTC.

For the CDR3, the DNA is TGTGCCAGCAGCTTAGAAGGGGTTACGCAGTATTTT. Its protein is CASSLEGVTQYF. V is TRBV11-2 and J is TRBJ2-3; the D gene is possibly TRBD1 (5 bases). The V end lost 0 bases, the J end lost 8 bases, and 6 bases lay between the germline ends. The germline gives CDR1 SGHAT, CDR2 FQNNGV. The CDR3 covers 12 residues.

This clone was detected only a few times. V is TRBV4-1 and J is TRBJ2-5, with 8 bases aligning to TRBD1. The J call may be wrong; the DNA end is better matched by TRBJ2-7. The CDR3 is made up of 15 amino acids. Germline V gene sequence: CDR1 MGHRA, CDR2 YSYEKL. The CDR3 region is CASSPITGGTYEQYF. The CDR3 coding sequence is TGCGCCAGCAGCCCAATCACAGGGGGTACATACGAGCAGTACTTC.

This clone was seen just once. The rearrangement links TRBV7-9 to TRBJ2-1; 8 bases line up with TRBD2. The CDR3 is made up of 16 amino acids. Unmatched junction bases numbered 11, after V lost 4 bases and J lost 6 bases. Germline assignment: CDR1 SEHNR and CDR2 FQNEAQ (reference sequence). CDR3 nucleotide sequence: TGTGCCAGCAGCTCATATAGCGGGACTGGGGGCAATGAGCAGTTCTTC. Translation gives CASSSYSGTGGNEQFF. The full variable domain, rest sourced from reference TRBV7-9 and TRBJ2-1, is DTGVSQNPRHKITKRGQNVTFRCDPISEHNRLYWYRQTLGQGPEFLTYFQNEAQLEKSRLLSDRFSAERPKGSFSTLEIQRTEQGDSAMYLCASSSYSGTGGNEQFFGPGTRLTVL.

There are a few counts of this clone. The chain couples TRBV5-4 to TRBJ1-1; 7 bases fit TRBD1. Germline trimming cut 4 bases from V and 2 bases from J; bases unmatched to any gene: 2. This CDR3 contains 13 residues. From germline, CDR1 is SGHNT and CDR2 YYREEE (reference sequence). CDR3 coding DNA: TGTGCCAGCAGCCACAGGGGTAACACTGAAGCTTTCTTT. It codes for CASSHRGNTEAFF.

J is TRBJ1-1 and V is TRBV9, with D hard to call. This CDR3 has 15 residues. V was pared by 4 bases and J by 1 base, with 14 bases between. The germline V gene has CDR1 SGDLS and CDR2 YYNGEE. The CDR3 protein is CASSPRRVGNTEAFF. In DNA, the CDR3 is TGTGCCAGCAGCCCTCGAAGAGTCGGGAACACTGAAGCTTTCTTT.

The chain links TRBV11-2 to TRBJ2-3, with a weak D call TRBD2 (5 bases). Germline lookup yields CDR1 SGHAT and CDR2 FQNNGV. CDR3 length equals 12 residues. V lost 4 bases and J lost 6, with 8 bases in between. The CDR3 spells CASSSRGDTQYF. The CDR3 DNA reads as TGTGCCAGCAGCTCTCGAGGGGATACGCAGTATTTT. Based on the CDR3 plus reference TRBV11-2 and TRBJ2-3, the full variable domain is EAGVAQSPRYKIIEKRQSVAFWCNPISGHATLYWYQQILGQGPKLLIQFQNNGVVDDSQLPKDRFSAERLKGVDSTLKIQPAKLEDSAVYLCASSSRGDTQYFGPGTRLTVL.

This CDR3 is CASSYDRDSYNSPLHF. The DNA of the CDR3 is TGTGCCAGCAGCTACGACAGGGACTCCTATAATTCACCCCTCCACTTT. This chain uses TRBV7-8 with TRBJ1-6; TRBD1 matches 7 bases. The CDR3 spans 16 residues. Per germline, CDR1 SGHVS and CDR2 FQNEAQ. V gave up 4 bases and J gave up 0 bases; unmatched junction bases: 3.

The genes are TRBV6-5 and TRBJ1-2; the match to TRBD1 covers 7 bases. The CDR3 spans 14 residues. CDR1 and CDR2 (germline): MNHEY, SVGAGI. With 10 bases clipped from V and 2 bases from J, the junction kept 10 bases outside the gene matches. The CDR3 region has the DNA TGTGCCACGGGAAAGACAGGGCTCAACTATGGCTACACCTTC. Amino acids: CATGKTGLNYGYTF.

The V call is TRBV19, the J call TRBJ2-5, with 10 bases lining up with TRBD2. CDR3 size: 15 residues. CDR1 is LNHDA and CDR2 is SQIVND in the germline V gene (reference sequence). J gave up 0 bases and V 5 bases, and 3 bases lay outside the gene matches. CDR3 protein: CASSPLAGDQETQYF. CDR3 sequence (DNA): TGTGCCAGTAGTCCCCTAGCGGGGGACCAAGAGACCCAGTACTTC.

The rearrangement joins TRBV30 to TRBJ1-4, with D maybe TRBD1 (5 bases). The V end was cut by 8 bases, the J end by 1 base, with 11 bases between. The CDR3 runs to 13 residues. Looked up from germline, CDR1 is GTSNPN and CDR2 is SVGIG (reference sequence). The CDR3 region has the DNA TGTGCCCGGGGGACCCAAACTAATGAAAAACTGTTTTTT. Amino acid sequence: CARGTQTNEKLFF.

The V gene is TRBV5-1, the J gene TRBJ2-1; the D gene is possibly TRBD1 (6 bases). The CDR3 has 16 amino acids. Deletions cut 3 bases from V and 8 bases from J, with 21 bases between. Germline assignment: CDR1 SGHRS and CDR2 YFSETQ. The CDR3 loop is CASSSIGGPGGDEQFF. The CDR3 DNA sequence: TGCGCCAGCAGCTCGATAGGGGGACCTGGGGGCGATGAGCAGTTCTTC. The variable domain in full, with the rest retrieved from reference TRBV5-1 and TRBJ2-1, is KAGVTQTPRYLIKTRGQQVTLSCSPISGHRSVSWYQQTPGQGLQFLFEYFSETQRNKGNFPGRFSGRQFSNSRSEMNVSTLELGDSALYLCASSSIGGPGGDEQFFGPGTRLTVL.

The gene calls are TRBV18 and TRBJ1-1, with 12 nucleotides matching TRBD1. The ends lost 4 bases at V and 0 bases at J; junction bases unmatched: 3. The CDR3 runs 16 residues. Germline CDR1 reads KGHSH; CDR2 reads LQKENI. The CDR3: CASSQGQGAVNTEAFF. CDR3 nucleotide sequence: TGTGCCAGCTCACAGGGACAGGGGGCGGTGAACACTGAAGCTTTCTTT.

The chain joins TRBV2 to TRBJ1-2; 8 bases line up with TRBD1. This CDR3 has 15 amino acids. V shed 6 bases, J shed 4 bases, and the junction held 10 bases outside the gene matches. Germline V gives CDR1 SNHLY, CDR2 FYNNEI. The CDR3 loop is CASRVDRVSGYGYTF. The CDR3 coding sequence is TGTGCCAGCAGAGTGGACAGGGTATCGGGCTATGGCTACACCTTC.

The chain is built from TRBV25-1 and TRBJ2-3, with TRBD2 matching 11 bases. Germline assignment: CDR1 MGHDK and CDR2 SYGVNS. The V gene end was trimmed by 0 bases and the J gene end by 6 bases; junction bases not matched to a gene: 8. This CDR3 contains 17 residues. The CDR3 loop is CASSEYGTSGPTDTQYF. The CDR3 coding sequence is TGTGCCAGCAGTGAATATGGGACTAGCGGTCCCACGGATACGCAGTATTTT.

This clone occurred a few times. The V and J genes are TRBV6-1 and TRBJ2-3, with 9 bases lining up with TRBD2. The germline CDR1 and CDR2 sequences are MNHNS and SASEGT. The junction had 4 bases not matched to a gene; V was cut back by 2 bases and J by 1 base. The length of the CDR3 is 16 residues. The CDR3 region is CASSELWTSGTDTQYF. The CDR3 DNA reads TGTGCCAGCAGTGAACTTTGGACTAGCGGCACAGATACGCAGTATTTT.

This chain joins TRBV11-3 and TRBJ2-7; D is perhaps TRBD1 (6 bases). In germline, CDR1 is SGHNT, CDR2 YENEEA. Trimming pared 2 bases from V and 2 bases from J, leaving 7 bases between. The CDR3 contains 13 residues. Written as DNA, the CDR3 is TGTGCCAGCAGCTTAAACAGGGCCTACGAGCAGTACTTC. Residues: CASSLNRAYEQYF.